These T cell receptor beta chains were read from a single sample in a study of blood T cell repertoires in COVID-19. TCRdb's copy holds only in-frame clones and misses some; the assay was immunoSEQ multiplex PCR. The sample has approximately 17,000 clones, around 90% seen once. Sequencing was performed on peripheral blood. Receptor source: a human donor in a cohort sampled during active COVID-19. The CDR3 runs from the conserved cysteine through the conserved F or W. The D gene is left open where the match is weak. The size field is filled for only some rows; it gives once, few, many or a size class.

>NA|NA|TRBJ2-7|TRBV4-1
CASSQEPSSFNEQYF
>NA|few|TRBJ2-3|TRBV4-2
CASSLLASNSDTQYF
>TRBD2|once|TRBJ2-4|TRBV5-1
CASSQDPGGQNIQYF
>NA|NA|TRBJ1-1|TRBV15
CATSRPRVRGTEAFF
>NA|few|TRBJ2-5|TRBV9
CASSVDSGRGETQYF
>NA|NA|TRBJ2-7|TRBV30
CAWGTGYEQYF
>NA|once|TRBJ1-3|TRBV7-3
CASSPDSAGNTIYF
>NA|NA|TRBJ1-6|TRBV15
CATSRETLGQNNSPLHF
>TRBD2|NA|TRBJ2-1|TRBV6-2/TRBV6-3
CASRPSGGSQGTEQFF
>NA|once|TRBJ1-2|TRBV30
CAWQQRGGGYTF
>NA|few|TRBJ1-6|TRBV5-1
CASSLGAQGVGNSPLHF
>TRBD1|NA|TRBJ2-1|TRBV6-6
CASSYLETGANDEQFF
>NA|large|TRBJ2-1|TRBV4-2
CASSQVSKDEQFF
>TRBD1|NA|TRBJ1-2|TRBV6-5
CASSPGQGFYGYTF
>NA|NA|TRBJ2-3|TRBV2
CASSALADTQYF
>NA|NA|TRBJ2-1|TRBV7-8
CASSLAMGRQARMNEQFF
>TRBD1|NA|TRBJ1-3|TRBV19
CASSKTGAGNTIYF
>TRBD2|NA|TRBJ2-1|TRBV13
CASSLFGTSGVYNEQFF
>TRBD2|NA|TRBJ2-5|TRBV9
CASSVEGLAGAETQYF
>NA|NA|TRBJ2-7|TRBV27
CASSRRGYSYEQYF
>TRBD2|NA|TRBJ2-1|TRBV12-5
CASGQSGAISEQFF
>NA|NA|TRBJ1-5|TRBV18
CASSPGREGQPQHF
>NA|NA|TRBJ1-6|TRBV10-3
CAAGRAYNSPLHF
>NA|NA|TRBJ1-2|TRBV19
CASSIITGNYGYTF
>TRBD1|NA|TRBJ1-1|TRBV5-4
CASSNWDRGLDEAFF
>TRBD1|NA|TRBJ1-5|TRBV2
CASSRTGGYNQPQHF
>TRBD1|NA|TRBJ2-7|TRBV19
CASSPSSGGGYEQYF
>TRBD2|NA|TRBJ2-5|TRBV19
CASSMLAGRQETQYF
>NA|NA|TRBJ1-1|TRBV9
CASSGFGATEAFF
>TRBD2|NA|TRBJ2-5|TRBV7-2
CASSTSGIAETQYF
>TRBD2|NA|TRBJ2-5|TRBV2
CASSDGGGPQETQYF
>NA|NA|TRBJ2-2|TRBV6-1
CASREGGTGELFF
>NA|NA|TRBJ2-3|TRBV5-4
CASSPQGAGTTTDTQYF
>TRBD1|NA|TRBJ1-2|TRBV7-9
CASSADRGRTLYGYTF
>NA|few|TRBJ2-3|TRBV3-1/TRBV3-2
CASSHPRRLASTDTQYF
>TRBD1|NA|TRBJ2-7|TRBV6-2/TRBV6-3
CASSYGQENYEQYF
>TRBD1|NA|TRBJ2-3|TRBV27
CASSTGQVSTDTQYF
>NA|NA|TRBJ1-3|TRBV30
CAWTRGGDSGNTIYF
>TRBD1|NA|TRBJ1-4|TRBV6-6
CASRQLWTGGNEKLFF
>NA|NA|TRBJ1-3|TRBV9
CASSVETAGRSGNTIYF
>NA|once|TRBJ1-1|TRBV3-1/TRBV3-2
CASSQDQVGFQAFF
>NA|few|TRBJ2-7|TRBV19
CASSIGPGSSYEQYF
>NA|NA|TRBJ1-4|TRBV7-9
CASSLSSGNEKLFF
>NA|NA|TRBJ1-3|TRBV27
CASSSGSGNTIYF
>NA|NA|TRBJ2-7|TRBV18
CASSPYTPDSLVEQYF
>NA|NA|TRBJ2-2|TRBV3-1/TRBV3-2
CASSPPGEWRELFF
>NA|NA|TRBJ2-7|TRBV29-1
CSVQSQAGNYEQYF
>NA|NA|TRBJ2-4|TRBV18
CASSPRGGTPDKNIQYF
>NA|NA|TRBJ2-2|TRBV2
CASNPGQTNTGELFF
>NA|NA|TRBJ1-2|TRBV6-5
CASSYGRGGGYTF
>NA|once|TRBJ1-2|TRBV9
CASNDRTYGYTF